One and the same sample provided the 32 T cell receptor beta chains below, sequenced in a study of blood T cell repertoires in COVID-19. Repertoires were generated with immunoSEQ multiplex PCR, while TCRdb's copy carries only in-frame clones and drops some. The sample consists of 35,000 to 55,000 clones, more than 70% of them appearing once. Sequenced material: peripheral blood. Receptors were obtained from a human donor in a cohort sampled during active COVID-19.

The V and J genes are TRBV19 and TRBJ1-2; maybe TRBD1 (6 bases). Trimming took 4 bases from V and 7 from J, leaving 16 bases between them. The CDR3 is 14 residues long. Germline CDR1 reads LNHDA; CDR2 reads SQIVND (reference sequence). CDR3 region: CASSNGGLPVGYTF. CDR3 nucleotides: TGTGCCAGTAGTAATGGGGGCCTACCGGTTGGCTACACCTTC.

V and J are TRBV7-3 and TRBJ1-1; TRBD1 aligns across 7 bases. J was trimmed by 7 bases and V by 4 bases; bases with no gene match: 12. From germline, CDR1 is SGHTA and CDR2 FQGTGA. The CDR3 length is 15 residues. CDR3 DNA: TGTGCCAGCAGCTCCATGGGGCAGGGGGTTGGTGAAGCTTTCTTT. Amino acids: CASSSMGQGVGEAFF.

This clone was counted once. The CDR3 sequence is CASSQEGSLIGNTIYF. The CDR3 region has the DNA TGCGCCAGCAGCCAAGAAGGGAGCCTTATTGGAAACACCATATATTTT. The rearrangement uses TRBV4-3 and TRBJ1-3; D call uncertain. With 0 bases removed from V and 3 bases from J, the gap between germline ends came to 12 bases. Germline V lookup: CDR1 LGHNA, CDR2 YSLEER. CDR3 length equals 16 residues.

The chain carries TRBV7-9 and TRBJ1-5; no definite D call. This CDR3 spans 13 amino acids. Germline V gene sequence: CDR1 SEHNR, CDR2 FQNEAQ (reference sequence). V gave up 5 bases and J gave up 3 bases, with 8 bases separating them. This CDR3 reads CASSLDNNQPQHF. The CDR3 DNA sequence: TGTGCCAGCAGCCTAGACAACAATCAGCCCCAGCATTTT. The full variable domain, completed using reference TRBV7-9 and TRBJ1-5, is DTGVSQNPRHKITKRGQNVTFRCDPISEHNRLYWYRQTLGQGPEFLTYFQNEAQLEKSRLLSDRFSAERPKGSFSTLEIQRTEQGDSAMYLCASSLDNNQPQHFGDGTRLSIL.

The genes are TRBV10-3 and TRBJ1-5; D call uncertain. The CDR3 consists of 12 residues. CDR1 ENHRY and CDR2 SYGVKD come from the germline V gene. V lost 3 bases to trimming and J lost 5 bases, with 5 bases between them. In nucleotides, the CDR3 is TGTGCCATCAGTGATGGAGATCAGCCCCAGCATTTT. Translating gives CAISDGDQPQHF.

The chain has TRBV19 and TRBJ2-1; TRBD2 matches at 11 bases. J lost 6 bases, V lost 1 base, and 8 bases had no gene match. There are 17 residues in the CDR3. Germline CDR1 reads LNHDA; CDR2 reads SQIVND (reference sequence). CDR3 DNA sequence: TGTGCCAGTAGTATAGTCAGCAGACTAGCGGGGCGCAATGAGCAGTTCTTC. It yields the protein CASSIVSRLAGRNEQFF.

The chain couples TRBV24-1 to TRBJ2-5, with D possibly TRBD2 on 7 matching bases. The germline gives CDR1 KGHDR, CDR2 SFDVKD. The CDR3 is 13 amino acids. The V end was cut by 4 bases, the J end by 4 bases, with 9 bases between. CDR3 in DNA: TGTGCCACCAGTGAGGGGGGGGCAGAGACCCAGTACTTC. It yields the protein CATSEGGAETQYF.

CDR3 sequence: CASSSYQADTQYF. The CDR3 DNA reads TGTGCCAGCAGCTCCTACCAGGCAGATACGCAGTATTTT. The J gene is TRBJ2-3, the V gene TRBV11-2; D unclear. The CDR3 spans 13 residues. Trimming removed 4 bases from V and 4 bases from J, with 9 bases in between. CDR1 SGHAT and CDR2 FQNNGV come from the germline V gene.

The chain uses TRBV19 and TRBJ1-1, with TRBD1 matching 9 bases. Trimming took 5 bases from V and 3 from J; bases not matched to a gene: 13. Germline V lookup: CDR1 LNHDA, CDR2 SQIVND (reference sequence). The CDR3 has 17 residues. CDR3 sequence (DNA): TGTGCCAGTAGTCTCCCTAGGGACAGGGAAAAGGACACTGAAGCTTTCTTT. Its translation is CASSLPRDREKDTEAFF.

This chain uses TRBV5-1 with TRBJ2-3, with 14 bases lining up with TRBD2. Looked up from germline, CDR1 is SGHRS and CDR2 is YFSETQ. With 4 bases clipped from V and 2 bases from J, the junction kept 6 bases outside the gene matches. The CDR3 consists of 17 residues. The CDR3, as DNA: TGCGCCAGCAGCCCGGGACTAGCGGGGGACGTCACAGATACGCAGTATTTT. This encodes CASSPGLAGDVTDTQYF.

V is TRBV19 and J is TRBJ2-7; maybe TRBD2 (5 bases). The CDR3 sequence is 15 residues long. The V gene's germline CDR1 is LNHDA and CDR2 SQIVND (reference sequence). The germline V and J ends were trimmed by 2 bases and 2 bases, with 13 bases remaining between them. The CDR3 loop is CASSILWTGTYEQYF. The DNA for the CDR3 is TGTGCCAGTAGTATATTGTGGACTGGAACCTACGAGCAGTACTTC.

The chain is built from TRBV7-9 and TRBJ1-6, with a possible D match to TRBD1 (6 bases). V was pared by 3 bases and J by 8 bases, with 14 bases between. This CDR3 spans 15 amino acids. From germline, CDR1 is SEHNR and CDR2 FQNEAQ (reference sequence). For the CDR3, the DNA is TGTGCCAGCAGCTTCCACAGGGAGATAGATTCACCCCTCCACTTT. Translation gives CASSFHREIDSPLHF.

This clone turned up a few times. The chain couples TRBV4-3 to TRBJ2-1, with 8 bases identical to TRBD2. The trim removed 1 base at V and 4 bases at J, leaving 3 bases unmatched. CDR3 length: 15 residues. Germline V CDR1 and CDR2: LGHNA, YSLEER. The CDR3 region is CASSQVSGEYNEQFF. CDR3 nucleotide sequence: TGCGCCAGCAGCCAAGTTAGCGGGGAATACAATGAGCAGTTCTTC.

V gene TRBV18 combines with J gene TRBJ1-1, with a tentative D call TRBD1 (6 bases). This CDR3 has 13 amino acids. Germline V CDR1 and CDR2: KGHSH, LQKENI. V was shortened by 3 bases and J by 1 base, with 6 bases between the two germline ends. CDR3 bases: TGTGCCAGCTCACCGGGACAGAACACTGAAGCTTTCTTT. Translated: CASSPGQNTEAFF.

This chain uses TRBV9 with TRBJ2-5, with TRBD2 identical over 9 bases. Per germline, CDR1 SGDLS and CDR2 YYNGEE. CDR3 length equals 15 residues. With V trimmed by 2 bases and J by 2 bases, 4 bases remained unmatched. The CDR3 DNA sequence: TGTGCCAGCAGCGTTCAGCGGGGGGAACAAGAGACCCAGTACTTC. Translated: CASSVQRGEQETQYF.

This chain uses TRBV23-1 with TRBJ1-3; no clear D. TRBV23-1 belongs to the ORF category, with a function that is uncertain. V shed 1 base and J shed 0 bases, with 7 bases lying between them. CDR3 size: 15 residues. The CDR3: CASSQYRYSGNTIYF. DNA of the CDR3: TGCGCCAGCAGTCAATACCGGTACTCTGGAAACACCATATATTTT.

Written as DNA, the CDR3 is TGCGCCAGCAGCCAAGATCCCGAGGAATCCTCTGGAAACACCATATATTTT. It codes for CASSQDPEESSGNTIYF. V and J are TRBV4-1 and TRBJ1-3; D remains unclear. Trimming cost V 0 bases and J 0 bases, with 12 bases left between them. Germline loops: CDR1 MGHRA, CDR2 YSYEKL. The length of the CDR3 is 17 residues.

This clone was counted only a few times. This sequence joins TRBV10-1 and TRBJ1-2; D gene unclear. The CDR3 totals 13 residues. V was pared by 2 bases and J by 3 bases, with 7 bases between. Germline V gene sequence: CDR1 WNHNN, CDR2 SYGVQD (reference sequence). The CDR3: CASSEGQDYGYTF. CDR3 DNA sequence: TGCGCCAGCAGTGAGGGGCAGGACTATGGCTACACCTTC.

CDR3 amino acids: CASSVVGQGYTGELFF. DNA of the CDR3: TGTGCCAGTAGCGTCGTAGGACAGGGTTACACCGGGGAGCTGTTTTTT. The genes are TRBV19 and TRBJ2-2; TRBD1 aligns across 8 bases. Looked up from germline, CDR1 is LNHDA and CDR2 is SQIVND (reference sequence). The ends lost 6 bases at V and 3 bases at J; junction bases unmatched: 9. The CDR3 covers 16 residues.

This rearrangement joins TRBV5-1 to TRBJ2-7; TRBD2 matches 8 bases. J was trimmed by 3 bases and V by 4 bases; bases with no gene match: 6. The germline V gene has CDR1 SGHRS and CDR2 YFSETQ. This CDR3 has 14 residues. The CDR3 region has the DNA TGCGCCAGCAGCCCTAGAGCGGGGGACTACGAGCAGTACTTC. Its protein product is CASSPRAGDYEQYF.

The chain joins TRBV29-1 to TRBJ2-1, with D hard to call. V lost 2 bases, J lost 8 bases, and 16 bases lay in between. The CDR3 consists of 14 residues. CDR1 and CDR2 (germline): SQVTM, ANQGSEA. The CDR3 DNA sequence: TGCAGCGTTGAAATTCCCCATCGGCAGGATGAGCAGTTCTTC. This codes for CSVEIPHRQDEQFF.

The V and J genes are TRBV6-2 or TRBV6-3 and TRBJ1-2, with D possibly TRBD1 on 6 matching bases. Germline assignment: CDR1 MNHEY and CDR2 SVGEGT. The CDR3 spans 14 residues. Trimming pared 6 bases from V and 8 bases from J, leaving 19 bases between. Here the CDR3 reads CASSPFTGSSGYTF. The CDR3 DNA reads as TGTGCCAGCAGCCCCTTCACAGGGTCAAGCGGCTACACCTTC.

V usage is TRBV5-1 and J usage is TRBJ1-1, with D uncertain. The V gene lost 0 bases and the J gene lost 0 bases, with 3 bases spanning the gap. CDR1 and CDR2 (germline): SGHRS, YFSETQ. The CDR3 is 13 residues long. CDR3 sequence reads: CASSLGLNTEAFF. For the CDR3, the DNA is TGCGCCAGCAGCTTGGGGCTGAACACTGAAGCTTTCTTT.

CDR3 bases: TGTGCCACGAGAAAGGGGATGAACACTGAAGCTTTCTTT. This sequence encodes CATRKGMNTEAFF. V is TRBV7-3 and J is TRBJ1-1; a weak D match, TRBD1 (5 bases). Trimming pared 10 bases from V and 0 bases from J, leaving 12 bases between. Germline CDR1 and CDR2: SGHTA and FQGTGA. This CDR3 has 13 amino acids.

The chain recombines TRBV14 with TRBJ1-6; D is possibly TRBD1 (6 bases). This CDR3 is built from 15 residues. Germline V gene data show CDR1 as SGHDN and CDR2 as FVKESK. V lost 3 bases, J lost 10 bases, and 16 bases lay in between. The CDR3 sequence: CASSQGQGFDSPLHF. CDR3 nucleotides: TGTGCCAGCAGCCAGGGCCAGGGGTTCGACTCACCCCTCCACTTT. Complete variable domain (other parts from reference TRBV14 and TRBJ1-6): EAGVTQFPSHSVIEKGQTVTLRCDPISGHDNLYWYRRVMGKEIKFLLHFVKESKQDESGMPNNRFLAERTGGTYSTLKVQPAELEDSGVYFCASSQGQGFDSPLHFGNGTRLTVT.

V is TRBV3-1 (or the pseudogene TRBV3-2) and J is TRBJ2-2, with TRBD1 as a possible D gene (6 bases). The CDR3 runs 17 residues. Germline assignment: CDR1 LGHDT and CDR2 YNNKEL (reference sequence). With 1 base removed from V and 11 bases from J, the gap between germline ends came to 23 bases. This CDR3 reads CASSQGVRGRGAPELFF. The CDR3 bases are TGTGCCAGCAGCCAAGGGGTCCGGGGCAGGGGTGCCCCCGAGCTGTTTTTT.

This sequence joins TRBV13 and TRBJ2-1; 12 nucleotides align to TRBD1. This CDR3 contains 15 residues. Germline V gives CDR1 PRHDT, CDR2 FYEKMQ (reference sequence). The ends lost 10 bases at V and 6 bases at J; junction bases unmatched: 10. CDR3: CAINYPGQGANEQFF. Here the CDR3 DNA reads TGTGCCATAAATTATCCGGGACAGGGGGCCAATGAGCAGTTCTTC.

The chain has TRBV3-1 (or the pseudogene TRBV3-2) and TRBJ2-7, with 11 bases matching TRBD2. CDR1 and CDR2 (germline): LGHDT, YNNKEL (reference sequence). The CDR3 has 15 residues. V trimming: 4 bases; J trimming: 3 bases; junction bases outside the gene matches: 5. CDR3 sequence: CASSPTSGGNYEQYF. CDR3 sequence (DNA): TGTGCCAGCAGCCCTACTAGCGGGGGAAACTACGAGCAGTACTTC.

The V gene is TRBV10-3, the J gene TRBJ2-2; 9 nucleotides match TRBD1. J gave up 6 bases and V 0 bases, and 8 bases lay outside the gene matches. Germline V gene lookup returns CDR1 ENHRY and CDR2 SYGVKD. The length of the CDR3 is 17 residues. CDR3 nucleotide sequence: TGTGCCATCAGTGAGTCGATAGGGACAGGGCAGTCCGGGGAGCTGTTTTTT. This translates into CAISESIGTGQSGELFF.

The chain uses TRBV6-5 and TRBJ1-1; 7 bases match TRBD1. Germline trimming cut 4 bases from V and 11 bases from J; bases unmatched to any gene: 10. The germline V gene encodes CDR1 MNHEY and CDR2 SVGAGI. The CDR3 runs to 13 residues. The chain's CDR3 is CASSSLSQGRAFF. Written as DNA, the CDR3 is TGTGCCAGCAGTTCCCTCTCACAGGGGAGGGCTTTCTTT.

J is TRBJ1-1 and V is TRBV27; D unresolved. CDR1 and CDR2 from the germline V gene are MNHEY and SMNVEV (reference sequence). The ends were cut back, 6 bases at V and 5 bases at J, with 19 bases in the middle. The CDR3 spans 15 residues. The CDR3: CASRVQPWSRTEAFF. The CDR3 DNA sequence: TGTGCCAGCAGGGTCCAACCATGGTCGCGGACTGAAGCTTTCTTT.

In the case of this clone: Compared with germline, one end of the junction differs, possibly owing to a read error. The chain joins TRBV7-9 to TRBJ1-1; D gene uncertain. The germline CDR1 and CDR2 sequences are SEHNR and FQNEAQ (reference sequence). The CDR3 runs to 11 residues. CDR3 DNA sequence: TGTGCCAGCAGCTTATATTCAGGTTATGGATTT. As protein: CASSLYSGYGF.